The source of this T cell receptor (beta chain) is a study of blood T cell repertoires in COVID-19. The overall study: T cells, B-cell-depleted T cells, or PBMCs supplied cDNA or gDNA.

Germline values: CDR1 MNHEY, CDR2 SMNVEV (reference sequence). Deletions cut 2 bases from V and 0 bases from J, with 6 bases between. This CDR3 region has 14 residues. Clones were read by immunoSEQ multiplex PCR, and TCRdb kept only the in-frame ones, dropping some. Among under 150,000 clones listed, 79% were seen once. The sequencing input was peripheral blood. The V gene is TRBV27, the J gene TRBJ2-3; D not certain. The sequence was collected from a man aged 45-65 years with active or convalescent COVID-19. The CDR3 nucleotides read TGTGCCAGCAGTTTAGACTCTAGCACAGATACGCAGTATTTT. Translating gives CASSLDSSTDTQYF.